This is a list of T cell receptor beta chains from one sample in a study of T cells in Graves' hyperthyroidism and ophthalmopathy. From the multiplex PCR reads, TCRdb called clonotypes with MiXCR, one entry per CDR3 protein. The sample has 250,000 to 350,000 distinct CDR3 sequences; over 15% are singletons. Material: blood. Every receptor here comes from a woman aged 60 to 75 with Graves' ophthalmopathy. The CDR3 runs from the conserved cysteine through the conserved F or W. D genes are given only for firm matches. Clone size is not always given. Where it is, it says once, few, many or a class for expanded clones.

J gene: TRBJ2-7
V gene: TRBV20-1
D gene: -
CDR3 length: 13
clone size: few
CDR3 DNA: TGCAGTCCGACTGAATCCCGGCAATACGAGCAGTACTTC
CDR3 protein: CSPTESRQYEQYF

J gene: TRBJ2-5
V gene: TRBV6-1
D gene: -
CDR3 length: 14
clone size: -
CDR3 DNA: TGTGCCAGCGCCCCCCTCGGGACGAGGGAGACCCAGTACTTC
CDR3 protein: CASAPLGTRETQYF

J gene: TRBJ1-4
V gene: TRBV20-1
D gene: TRBD1
CDR3 length: 15
clone size: many
CDR3 DNA: TGCAGTGCAGCAGGGGGCGCGGGAACTAATGAAAAACTGTTTTTT
CDR3 protein: CSAAGGAGTNEKLFF

J gene: TRBJ2-6
V gene: TRBV10-2
D gene: -
CDR3 length: 16
clone size: many
CDR3 DNA: TGCGCCAGCAGTGAGTCCATATTCTTGGGGGCCAACGTCCTGACTTTC
CDR3 protein: CASSESIFLGANVLTF

J gene: TRBJ2-3
V gene: TRBV13
D gene: TRBD1
CDR3 length: 16
clone size: many
CDR3 DNA: TGTGCCAGCAGCTCGGTAACAGGGGGCGCCCCGGATACGCAGTATTTT
CDR3 protein: CASSSVTGGAPDTQYF

J gene: TRBJ2-5
V gene: TRBV20-1
D gene: -
CDR3 length: 12
clone size: many
CDR3 DNA: TGCAGTGCTAATATCGTGGGAGAGACCCAGTACTTC
CDR3 protein: CSANIVGETQYF

J gene: TRBJ2-7
V gene: TRBV7-2
D gene: TRBD2
CDR3 length: 15
clone size: many
CDR3 DNA: TGTGCCAGCAGCCTATCGACTAGCGGGGCCTACGAGCAGTACTTC
CDR3 protein: CASSLSTSGAYEQYF

J gene: TRBJ1-5
V gene: TRBV6-1
D gene: -
CDR3 length: 15
clone size: -
CDR3 DNA: TGTGCCAGCAGTGGGGCTGGTTATAGCAATCAGCCCCAGCATTTT
CDR3 protein: CASSGAGYSNQPQHF

J gene: TRBJ2-3
V gene: TRBV7-2
D gene: TRBD2
CDR3 length: 13
clone size: -
CDR3 DNA: TGCGCCAGCAGCCGCGGGAGCACAGATACGCGGTATTTT
CDR3 protein: CASSRGSTDTRYF

J gene: TRBJ2-3
V gene: TRBV7-8
D gene: TRBD2
CDR3 length: 15
clone size: many
CDR3 DNA: TGTGCCAGCAGCTTTGGGACTAGCGAGACAGATACGCAGTATTTT
CDR3 protein: CASSFGTSETDTQYF

J gene: TRBJ2-3
V gene: TRBV20-1
D gene: -
CDR3 length: 13
clone size: few
CDR3 DNA: TGCAGTGCTAGAACCCGGGCGGCAGATACGCGGTATTTT
CDR3 protein: CSARTRAADTRYF